The 18 T cell receptor beta chains in this list originate from one sample, sequenced in a study of metastatic and nonmetastatic thyroid tumors. TCRdb re-called the PCR reads with MiXCR. This table holds over 20,000 clones, about 30% found once. There were no patients who had received any treatment before thyroid surgery. Sequencing was performed on blood. The receptors come from a female donor with papillary thyroid cancer or a benign thyroid nodule (not recorded which). Some clones in this sample may be carry-over from other donors' samples.

In its sample, this clone ranks as medium-sized. The chain couples TRBV19 to TRBJ2-7; TRBD1 agrees at 9 bases. CDR1 and CDR2 (germline): LNHDA, SQIVND (reference sequence). Losses at the gene ends were 9 bases for V and 5 bases for J; bases not matched to a gene: 20. The CDR3 has 17 amino acids. CDR3 DNA sequence: TGTGCCAGCAGTTCCCATCGCGGACAGGGGAACTTGGACGAGCAGTACTTC. It encodes CASSSHRGQGNLDEQYF.

This chain joins TRBV20-1 and TRBJ2-2; D is perhaps TRBD1 (6 bases). From germline, CDR1 is DFQATT and CDR2 SNEGSKA (reference sequence). Deletions cut 4 bases from V and 5 bases from J, with 11 bases between. The CDR3 is 13 residues long. The CDR3 coding sequence is TGCAGTGCTACAGGGGTAGTTACCGGGGAGCTGTTTTTT. Its protein product is CSATGVVTGELFF.

This clone occurred many times. This sequence joins TRBV2 and TRBJ1-5, with a tentative D call TRBD1 (5 bases). The CDR3 runs 13 residues. V dropped 7 bases and J dropped 9 bases, with 16 bases sitting between them. Germline loops: CDR1 SNHLY, CDR2 FYNNEI. CDR3 in amino acids: CASIGWHGGPQHF. Written as DNA, the CDR3 is TGTGCCAGCATTGGTTGGCACGGGGGGCCCCAGCATTTT. Drawing the rest from reference TRBV2 and TRBJ1-5, the complete variable domain is EPEVTQTPSHQVTQMGQEVILRCVPISNHLYFYWYRQILGQKVEFLVSFYNNEISEKSEIFDDQFSVERPDGSNFTLKIRSTKLEDSAMYFCASIGWHGGPQHFGDGTRLSIL.

This clone was observed a few times. This chain links TRBV6-1 with TRBJ2-2; TRBD2 matches at 8 bases. Trimming at V came to 7 bases and at J to 3 bases, leaving 7 bases not matched to a gene. The CDR3 runs 15 residues. The germline CDR1 and CDR2 sequences are MNHNS and SASEGT. CDR3 sequence (DNA): TGTGCCAGCACGGAAAGCGGGGGTTACACCGGGGAGCTGTTTTTT. Encoded protein: CASTESGGYTGELFF.

By sample share, this clone is medium-sized. The genes are TRBV4-3 and TRBJ2-7, with D uncertain. The CDR3 totals 15 residues. Germline CDR1 reads LGHNA; CDR2 reads YSLEER. Trimming shortened V by 0 bases and J by 2 bases, and 11 bases separated the two germline ends. CDR3 nucleotides: TGCGCCAGCAGCCAAGAATCCGGTTCGGCCTACGAGCAGTACTTC. Its protein product is CASSQESGSAYEQYF.

The chain joins TRBV4-2 to TRBJ2-7; the D call may be TRBD1 or TRBD2 (5 bases each). Germline values: CDR1 LGHNA, CDR2 YNFKEQ. The CDR3 extends over 14 amino acids. V was pared by 4 bases and J by 4 bases, with 14 bases between. The CDR3 loop is CASSLPGALYEQYF. Here the CDR3 DNA reads TGTGCCAGCAGCCTCCCCGGGGCGCTTTACGAGCAGTACTTC.

At least ten counts were recorded for this clone. The J gene is TRBJ1-1, the V gene TRBV11-1, with 10 bases matching TRBD1. V trimming: 0 bases; J trimming: 7 bases; junction bases outside the gene matches: 11. The CDR3 sequence is 17 residues long. CDR1 is SGHAT and CDR2 is FQDESV in the germline V gene (reference sequence). Written as DNA, the CDR3 is TGTGCCAGCAGCTTAGCGCGGAGCGGGACAGGGGTTCTTGAAGCTTTCTTT. Translation: CASSLARSGTGVLEAFF.

Many counts were recorded for this clone. The chain uses TRBV28 and TRBJ2-2; D is perhaps TRBD1 (5 bases). Germline assignment: CDR1 MDHEN and CDR2 SYDVKM. The V end was cut by 1 base, the J end by 4 bases, with 13 bases between. This CDR3 is built from 16 residues. The CDR3 DNA reads TGTGCCAGCAGTTTATACCAGGGTATGAGCACCGGGGAGCTGTTTTTT. Translation: CASSLYQGMSTGELFF.

The chain joins TRBV27 to TRBJ1-1; D is possibly TRBD1 (5 bases). V was shortened by 6 bases and J by 6 bases, with 17 bases between the two germline ends. The CDR3 has 14 amino acids. In germline, CDR1 is MNHEY, CDR2 SMNVEV (reference sequence). CDR3 protein: CASSPLGGTAEAFF. The CDR3 nucleotides read TGTGCCAGCAGCCCCCTTGGAGGGACCGCTGAAGCTTTCTTT.

The chain carries TRBV27 and TRBJ1-1; a possible D gene is TRBD1 (5 bases). Germline V CDR1 and CDR2: MNHEY, SMNVEV (reference sequence). This CDR3 contains 16 residues. Trimming stripped 0 bases from V and 6 bases from J, with 17 bases between. CDR3 residues: CASSLSWAGKLPEAFF. The CDR3, as DNA: TGTGCCAGCAGTTTATCGTGGGCAGGGAAACTTCCTGAAGCTTTCTTT.

V and J are TRBV20-1 and TRBJ2-3; TRBD2 matches at 7 bases. This CDR3 has 16 residues. Germline lookup yields CDR1 DFQATT and CDR2 SNEGSKA (reference sequence). V lost 3 bases and J lost 3; bases outside the gene matches: 12. The CDR3 reads CSASAPGTGGTDTQYF. DNA of the CDR3: TGCAGTGCTAGTGCGCCCGGGACGGGAGGTACAGATACGCAGTATTTT.

The rearrangement links TRBV7-8 to TRBJ1-6, with a weak D call TRBD1 (6 bases). The CDR3 is 15 amino acids. V was trimmed by 6 bases and J by 7 bases, leaving 16 bases between them. Germline V gene lookup returns CDR1 SGHVS and CDR2 FQNEAQ. The CDR3 protein is CASRILGGGNSPLHF. DNA of the CDR3: TGTGCCAGCAGGATCTTAGGGGGAGGGAATTCACCCCTCCACTTT.

This clone is classed as medium-sized (0.01 to 0.1%). The chain recombines TRBV5-1 with TRBJ2-2, with 8 bases that match TRBD2. This CDR3 comprises 15 residues. Germline V gives CDR1 SGHRS, CDR2 YFSETQ. The V gene end was trimmed by 2 bases and the J gene end by 3 bases; junction bases not matched to a gene: 3. CDR3 residues: CASSFGTRDTGELFF. The CDR3 bases are TGCGCCAGCAGCTTCGGGACTAGAGACACCGGGGAGCTGTTTTTT. Variable domain in full (rest from reference TRBV5-1 and TRBJ2-2): KAGVTQTPRYLIKTRGQQVTLSCSPISGHRSVSWYQQTPGQGLQFLFEYFSETQRNKGNFPGRFSGRQFSNSRSEMNVSTLELGDSALYLCASSFGTRDTGELFFGEGSRLTVL.

This clone was counted at least ten times. V and J are TRBV24-1 and TRBJ1-2; 10 positions match TRBD1. CDR1 is KGHDR, CDR2 SFDVKD, per germline. Trimming cost V 4 bases and J 8 bases; bases outside gene matches: 6. The CDR3 runs to 14 residues. The CDR3 loop reads CATSEPTGGAGYTF. The CDR3, as DNA: TGTGCCACCAGTGAACCGACAGGGGGCGCAGGCTACACCTTC.

This clone is labeled as medium-sized (0.01 to 0.1%). V gene TRBV4-3 combines with J gene TRBJ1-4, with 8 bases fitting TRBD1. The V and J ends lost 4 bases and 8 bases, in that order; junction bases with no gene match: 6. Germline CDR1 and CDR2: LGHNA and YSLEER. This CDR3 has 14 amino acids. CDR3 sequence reads: CASSPDRGREKLFF. The CDR3 DNA is TGCGCCAGCAGCCCAGACAGGGGTCGGGAAAAACTGTTTTTT.

This clone is medium-sized by share. The chain links TRBV4-3 to TRBJ2-7, with TRBD2 matching over 9 bases. Germline trimming cut 5 bases from V and 2 bases from J; bases unmatched to any gene: 4. The CDR3 has 14 amino acids. The germline gives CDR1 LGHNA, CDR2 YSLEER. The CDR3 bases are TGCGCCAGCAGCAGTAGCGGGGGACCCTACGAGCAGTACTTC. This translates into CASSSSGGPYEQYF.

This clone was seen ten or more times. The chain has TRBV12-3 or TRBV12-4 and TRBJ1-4; D gene ambiguous. Trimming left V 6 bases short and J 12 bases short, with 20 bases between. The CDR3 runs 14 residues. CDR3 in amino acids: CASRPHSSQAELFF. The CDR3 region has the DNA TGTGCCAGCAGGCCCCACAGTTCCCAGGCAGAACTGTTTTTT.

This clone was seen many times. Here the CDR3 reads CATSRPDRGSEKLFF. The CDR3 nucleotides are TGTGCCACCAGCAGACCGGACAGGGGTTCCGAAAAACTGTTTTTT. This sequence joins TRBV15 and TRBJ1-4, with 9 positions matching TRBD1. Losses at the gene ends were 2 bases for V and 8 bases for J; bases not matched to a gene: 6. The V gene's germline CDR1 is LNHNV and CDR2 YYDKDF (reference sequence). CDR3 length: 15 amino acids.